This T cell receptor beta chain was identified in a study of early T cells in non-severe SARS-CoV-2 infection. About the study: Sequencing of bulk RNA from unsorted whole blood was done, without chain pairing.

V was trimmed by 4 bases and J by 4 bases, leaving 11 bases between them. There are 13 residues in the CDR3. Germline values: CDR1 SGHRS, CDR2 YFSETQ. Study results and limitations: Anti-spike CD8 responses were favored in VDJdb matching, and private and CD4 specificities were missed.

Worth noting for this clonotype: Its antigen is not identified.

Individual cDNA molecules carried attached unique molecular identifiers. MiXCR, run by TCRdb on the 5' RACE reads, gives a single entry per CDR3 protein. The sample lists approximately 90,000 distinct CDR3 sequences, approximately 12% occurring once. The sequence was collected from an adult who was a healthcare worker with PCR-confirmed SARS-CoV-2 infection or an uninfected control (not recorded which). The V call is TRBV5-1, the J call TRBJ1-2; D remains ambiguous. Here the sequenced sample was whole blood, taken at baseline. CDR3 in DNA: TGCGCCAGCAGCGGCCCAATGATCTATGGCTACACCTTC. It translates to CASSGPMIYGYTF.